This passage covers 29 T cell receptor beta chains from one sample sequenced in a study of T cell responses to AZD1222 COVID-19 vaccine. Sequenced by immunoSEQ multiplex PCR; TCRdb stores in-frame clones only, minus some. Of around 150,000 clones listed, around 90% are singletons. The source was peripheral blood, collected 28 days after the second AZD1222 dose. The receptors originated from an adult who received the AZD1222 COVID-19 vaccine.

The chain combines TRBV11-2 with TRBJ1-6; 10 nucleotides agree with TRBD1. The length of the CDR3 is 16 residues. J was trimmed by 10 bases and V by 5 bases; bases with no gene match: 11. Germline V CDR1 and CDR2: SGHAT, FQNNGV. This CDR3 is CASSPTGQGRPSPLHF. The DNA of the CDR3 is TGTGCCAGCAGCCCGACGGGACAGGGGAGGCCATCACCCCTCCACTTT.

V is TRBV28 and J is TRBJ1-4; tentatively, D is TRBD1 (5 bases). Trimming removed 7 bases from V and 4 bases from J, with 13 bases in between. Looked up from germline, CDR1 is MDHEN and CDR2 is SYDVKM. CDR3 length: 14 residues. The CDR3 DNA follows: TGTGCCAGCAAAAGAGGGGAAAGTAATGAAAAACTGTTTTTT. Protein sequence: CASKRGESNEKLFF.

The CDR3 DNA reads TGTGCCAGTAGTAGGGGGGAATCGGGCTATGGCTACACCTTC. Translated: CASSRGESGYGYTF. The chain has TRBV19 and TRBJ1-2; a weak D match, TRBD1 (5 bases). Trimming shortened V by 4 bases and J by 4 bases, and 13 bases separated the two germline ends. CDR1 and CDR2 from the germline V gene are LNHDA and SQIVND (reference sequence). The CDR3 runs to 14 residues.

The chain carries TRBV25-1 and TRBJ1-2, with 7 bases aligning to TRBD1. Germline V gives CDR1 MGHDK, CDR2 SYGVNS. The CDR3 loop spans 14 amino acids. The ends lost 6 bases at V and 3 bases at J; junction bases unmatched: 7. CDR3 sequence: CASRGEGAYYGYTF. For the CDR3, the DNA is TGTGCCAGCAGAGGGGAGGGGGCTTACTATGGCTACACCTTC.

This chain links TRBV5-1 with TRBJ2-3; unclear D gene. With 0 bases removed from V and 1 base from J, the gap between germline ends came to 6 bases. Germline CDR1 and CDR2: SGHRS and YFSETQ. This CDR3 has 14 residues. DNA of the CDR3: TGCGCCAGCAGCTTGGCACGGCGCACAGATACGCAGTATTTT. This codes for CASSLARRTDTQYF.

V is TRBV7-9 and J is TRBJ1-1; no clear D. The CDR3 is made up of 16 amino acids. Germline V CDR1 and CDR2: SEHNR, FQNEAQ (reference sequence). Trimming shortened V by 1 base and J by 3 bases, and 15 bases separated the two germline ends. The CDR3 region is CASSLGSPDLHTEAFF. The CDR3 DNA sequence: TGTGCCAGCAGCTTAGGGTCCCCGGATCTTCACACTGAAGCTTTCTTT.

The chain employs TRBV27 and TRBJ2-1; the match to TRBD2 covers 9 bases. Germline V gene data show CDR1 as MNHEY and CDR2 as SMNVEV (reference sequence). The junction had 3 bases not matched to a gene; V was cut back by 3 bases and J by 3 bases. The CDR3 extends over 15 amino acids. The CDR3 DNA is TGTGCCAGCAGTTTTCATAGCGGGGGCTACAATGAGCAGTTCTTC. This translates into CASSFHSGGYNEQFF.

V gene TRBV10-3 combines with J gene TRBJ1-2; 8 bases fit TRBD1. J lost 8 bases, V lost 2 bases, and 13 bases had no gene match. The CDR3 length is 16 residues. In germline, CDR1 is ENHRY, CDR2 SYGVKD. CDR3 sequence reads: CAISEPGQVPLGGYTF. The CDR3 coding sequence is TGTGCCATCAGTGAGCCGGGACAGGTCCCTCTCGGGGGCTACACCTTC.

The chain has TRBV12-3 or TRBV12-4 and TRBJ2-3; no definite D call. V lost 5 bases, J lost 3 bases, and 9 bases lay in between. The CDR3 totals 13 residues. CDR3 loop: CASSRLSTDTQYF. The DNA for the CDR3 is TGTGCCAGCAGTCGCCTCTCTACAGATACGCAGTATTTT.

The chain is built from TRBV5-6 and TRBJ1-2; D might be TRBD1 (6 bases). Germline CDR1 and CDR2: SGHDT and YYEEEE. There are 13 residues in the CDR3. The V end lost 4 bases, the J end lost 8 bases, and 15 bases lay between the germline ends. CDR3 DNA sequence: TGTGCCAGCAGCCTAGACAGGACTCGAGGCTACACCTTC. It encodes CASSLDRTRGYTF.

The chain employs TRBV7-9 and TRBJ1-1; TRBD1 matches at 8 bases. The V gene end was trimmed by 5 bases and the J gene end by 0 bases; junction bases not matched to a gene: 8. The germline V gene encodes CDR1 SEHNR and CDR2 FQNEAQ (reference sequence). The CDR3 has 16 amino acids. CDR3 bases: TGTGCCAGCAGCGCGGGACAGGCAACCATGAACACTGAAGCTTTCTTT. Amino acid sequence: CASSAGQATMNTEAFF.

The sample holds one count of this clone. This chain uses TRBV19 with TRBJ2-7; 7 bases agree with TRBD1. Germline V gene lookup returns CDR1 LNHDA and CDR2 SQIVND (reference sequence). Trimming cost V 5 bases and J 2 bases; bases outside gene matches: 9. This CDR3 comprises 15 residues. The CDR3, as DNA: TGTGCCAGTAGTTCAAGACAGGGCTTACCCTACGAGCAGTACTTC. Translated: CASSSRQGLPYEQYF.

There are a few counts of this clone. The gene calls are TRBV10-3 and TRBJ1-5; D is possibly TRBD1 (5 bases). The V end was cut by 0 bases, the J end by 0 bases, with 15 bases between. Germline lookup yields CDR1 ENHRY and CDR2 SYGVKD. This CDR3 contains 18 residues. This CDR3 reads CAISESAGSFDSNQPQHF. Here the CDR3 DNA reads TGTGCCATCAGTGAGTCTGCAGGGAGCTTTGATAGCAATCAGCCCCAGCATTTT.

This chain connects TRBV6-2 or TRBV6-3 to TRBJ1-1; no clear D gene. This CDR3 is built from 12 residues. Germline V lookup: CDR1 MNHEY, CDR2 SVGEGT. V shed 5 bases and J shed 6 bases, with 10 bases lying between them. The CDR3 nucleotides read TGTGCCAGCAGTGAGGCTGGGGCTGAAGCTTTCTTT. Translating gives CASSEAGAEAFF.

V gene TRBV11-2 combines with J gene TRBJ2-7; 7 bases are shared with TRBD2. This CDR3 is 15 amino acids long. Per the germline V gene, CDR1 is SGHAT and CDR2 is FQNNGV. Trimming at V came to 4 bases and at J to 2 bases, leaving 8 bases not matched to a gene. CDR3 protein: CASSSSSGPTYEQYF. CDR3 nucleotides: TGTGCCAGCAGCTCATCTAGCGGACCCACCTACGAGCAGTACTTC. Looking up the rest from reference TRBV11-2 and TRBJ2-7 gives the full variable domain: EAGVAQSPRYKIIEKRQSVAFWCNPISGHATLYWYQQILGQGPKLLIQFQNNGVVDDSQLPKDRFSAERLKGVDSTLKIQPAKLEDSAVYLCASSSSSGPTYEQYFGPGTRLTVT.

The chain carries TRBV7-2 and TRBJ1-3; D gene unclear. V lost 3 bases, J lost 4 bases, and 4 bases lay in between. The CDR3 is 12 amino acids. CDR1 is SGHTA and CDR2 is FQGNSA in the germline V gene. CDR3 loop: CASSFSGNTIYF. The CDR3 coding sequence is TGTGCCAGCAGCTTTTCCGGAAACACCATATATTTT.

V and J are TRBV27 and TRBJ1-6; tentative D call: TRBD1 (6 bases). This CDR3 region has 14 residues. CDR1 is MNHEY, CDR2 SMNVEV, per germline (reference sequence). V gave up 8 bases and J gave up 7 bases, with 15 bases separating them. The chain's CDR3 is CASAIGTRNSPLHF. The CDR3 region has the DNA TGTGCCAGCGCCATCGGGACAAGGAATTCACCCCTCCACTTT.

The V gene is TRBV30, the J gene TRBJ1-1; D is unclear. There are 14 residues in the CDR3. CDR1 is GTSNPN, CDR2 SVGIG, per germline (reference sequence). V was clipped by 2 bases and J by 1 base, with 11 bases between them. CDR3 sequence reads: CAWSPSVTNTEAFF. In DNA, the CDR3 is TGTGCCTGGAGTCCGAGCGTCACGAACACTGAAGCTTTCTTT.

The rearrangement links TRBV28 to TRBJ2-7; 7 bases line up with TRBD1. This CDR3 has 13 amino acids. V dropped 6 bases and J dropped 2; count of bases not matched to a gene: 4. Germline CDR1 is MDHEN and CDR2 is SYDVKM. DNA for the CDR3: TGTGCCAGCAGCGACAGGGACCCCTACGAGCAGTACTTC. The encoded protein is CASSDRDPYEQYF.

V usage is TRBV7-3 and J usage is TRBJ1-2, with D perhaps matching TRBD1 (6 bases). CDR1 and CDR2 from the germline V gene are SGHTA and FQGTGA. The CDR3 length is 15 residues. V was pared by 5 bases and J by 0 bases, with 13 bases between. The CDR3 DNA follows: TGTGCCAGCAGCCCGGGAGACAGGCCTAACTATGGCTACACCTTC. Its translation is CASSPGDRPNYGYTF.

V usage is TRBV5-1 and J usage is TRBJ1-2; D ambiguous. The CDR3 sequence is 14 residues long. Per germline, CDR1 SGHRS and CDR2 YFSETQ. Trimming removed 0 bases from V and 2 bases from J, with 8 bases in between. CDR3 coding DNA: TGCGCCAGCAGCTTGGGTACTAACAACTATGGCTACACCTTC. Encoded protein: CASSLGTNNYGYTF.

The chain carries TRBV5-1 and TRBJ1-5; TRBD1 aligns across 10 bases. The junction had 7 bases not matched to a gene; V was cut back by 6 bases and J by 4 bases. Germline loops: CDR1 SGHRS, CDR2 YFSETQ. CDR3 length: 15 residues. The DNA of the CDR3 is TGCGCCAGCACCGTTGGGACAGGGGAAAATCAGCCCCAGCATTTT. Its protein product is CASTVGTGENQPQHF.

Of note for this clone: Other DNA sequences in the same sample also yield this CDR3. Here the CDR3 DNA reads TGTGCCAGCAGCTTAAGCCAGGGGGGATCTGAAAAACTGTTTTTT. As protein: CASSLSQGGSEKLFF. This rearrangement joins TRBV7-2 to TRBJ1-4; 7 nucleotides align to TRBD1. The CDR3 covers 15 residues. Germline loops: CDR1 SGHTA, CDR2 FQGNSA. V dropped 2 bases and J dropped 7; count of bases not matched to a gene: 7.

The chain links TRBV7-8 to TRBJ1-2, with 7 positions matching TRBD1. V trimming: 5 bases; J trimming: 2 bases; junction bases outside the gene matches: 17. Germline CDR1 SGHVS, CDR2 FQNEAQ. CDR3 length: 18 amino acids. The CDR3, as DNA: TGTGCCAGCAGCACCTCATTCCGACAGGGAGTAAGGAACTATGGCTACACCTTC. Its translation: CASSTSFRQGVRNYGYTF.

This clone came up once. V is TRBV27 and J is TRBJ1-5; tentative D call: TRBD1 (5 bases). Germline V gene data show CDR1 as MNHEY and CDR2 as SMNVEV (reference sequence). The V and J ends lost 6 bases and 3 bases respectively, with 15 bases between them. The CDR3 runs 15 residues. The CDR3 sequence: CASRLAGNSNQPQHF. In DNA, the CDR3 is TGTGCCAGCAGGTTGGCAGGGAACTCCAATCAGCCCCAGCATTTT.

The chain recombines TRBV9 with TRBJ2-7, with D unclear. This CDR3 is 13 amino acids long. V lost 3 bases to trimming and J lost 0 bases, with 7 bases between them. Germline V lookup: CDR1 SGDLS, CDR2 YYNGEE. The CDR3 here is CASSAVGSYEQYF. CDR3 nucleotide sequence: TGTGCCAGCAGCGCCGTCGGCTCCTACGAGCAGTACTTC.

This clone showed up just a few times. The chain's CDR3 is CASSPNSAYNEQFF. The CDR3 DNA follows: TGTGCCAGCAGCCCCAATAGCGCCTACAATGAGCAGTTCTTC. V is TRBV9 and J is TRBJ2-1; the D gene is possibly TRBD2 (5 bases). Germline loops: CDR1 SGDLS, CDR2 YYNGEE. The CDR3 runs to 14 residues. With 4 bases removed from V and 2 bases from J, the gap between germline ends came to 10 bases.

This clone was found a few times. The chain has TRBV10-3 and TRBJ1-1, with 8 bases that match TRBD1. This CDR3 region has 12 residues. J gave up 6 bases and V 6 bases, and 3 bases lay outside the gene matches. Germline CDR1 ENHRY, CDR2 SYGVKD. CDR3 region: CAIRAGGPEAFF. The CDR3 DNA follows: TGTGCCATCAGGGCAGGGGGCCCTGAAGCTTTCTTT.

This clone turned up a few times. The chain couples TRBV7-2 to TRBJ1-2; D gene uncertain. Germline V gene lookup returns CDR1 SGHTA and CDR2 FQGNSA. CDR3 length: 15 amino acids. V was shortened by 3 bases and J by 8 bases, with 19 bases between the two germline ends. CDR3 region: CASSLPGQNKGGYTF. Here the CDR3 DNA reads TGTGCCAGCAGCTTGCCAGGCCAAAATAAGGGCGGCTACACCTTC.